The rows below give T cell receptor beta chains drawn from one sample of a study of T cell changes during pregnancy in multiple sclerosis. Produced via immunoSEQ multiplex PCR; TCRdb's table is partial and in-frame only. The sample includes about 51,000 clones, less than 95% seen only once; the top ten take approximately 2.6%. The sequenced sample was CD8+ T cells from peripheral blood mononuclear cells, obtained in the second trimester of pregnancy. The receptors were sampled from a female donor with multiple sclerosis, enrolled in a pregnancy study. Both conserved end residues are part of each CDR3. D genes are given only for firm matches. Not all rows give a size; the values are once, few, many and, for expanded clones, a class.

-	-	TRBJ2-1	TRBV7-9	CASSSIRGDYNEQFF	TGTGCCAGCAGCTCGATCAGGGGGGACTACAATGAGCAGTTCTTC
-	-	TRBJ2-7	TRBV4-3	CASSQDRGIYEQYF	TGCGCCAGCAGCCAAGACCGGGGGATATACGAGCAGTACTTC
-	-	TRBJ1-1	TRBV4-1	CASSQPGVPRDTEAFF	TGCGCCAGCAGCCAACCTGGGGTCCCCAGGGACACTGAAGCTTTCTTT
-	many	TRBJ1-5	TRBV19	CASSIDFTGFLQPQHF	TGTGCCAGTAGTATAGACTTTACAGGGTTCCTTCAGCCCCAGCATTTT
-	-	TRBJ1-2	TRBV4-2	CASSQDRESDYGYTF	TGTGCCAGCAGCCAAGATAGGGAGTCGGACTATGGCTACACCTTC
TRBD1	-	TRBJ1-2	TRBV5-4	CASSDRAHGYTF	TGTGCCAGCAGCGACAGGGCCCATGGCTACACCTTC
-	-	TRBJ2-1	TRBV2	CASSAPSVSSNEQFF	TGTGCCAGCAGTGCCCCCAGCGTGTCATCGAATGAGCAGTTCTTC
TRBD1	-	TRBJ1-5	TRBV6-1	CASSEAETGIHQPQHF	TGTGCCAGCAGTGAAGCGGAGACAGGGATTCATCAGCCCCAGCATTTT
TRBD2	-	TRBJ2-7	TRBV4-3	CASSQGLAGSSYEQYF	TGCGCCAGCAGCCAAGGCCTAGCGGGCAGCTCCTACGAGCAGTACTTC
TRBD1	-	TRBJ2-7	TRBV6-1	CASSEARTGEYEQYF	TGTGCCAGCAGTGAAGCGCGAACAGGGGAGTACGAGCAGTACTTC
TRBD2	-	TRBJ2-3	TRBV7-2	CASSPLAPDTQYF	TGTGCCAGCAGCCCACTAGCGCCAGATACGCAGTATTTT
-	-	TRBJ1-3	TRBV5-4	CASSFHSGNTIYF	TGTGCCAGCAGCTTCCACTCTGGAAACACCATATATTTT
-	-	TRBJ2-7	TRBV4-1	CASSQDQGNYEQYF	TGCGCCAGCAGCCAAGATCAGGGGAACTACGAGCAGTACTTC
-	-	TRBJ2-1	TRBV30	CAWSQGRDEQFF	TGTGCCTGGTCACAGGGTAGGGATGAGCAGTTCTTC
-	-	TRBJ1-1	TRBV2	CASSRQWNTEAFF	TGTGCCAGCAGCCGACAGTGGAACACTGAAGCTTTCTTT
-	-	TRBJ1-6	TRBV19	CASSTHSSYNSPLHF	TGTGCCAGTAGTACCCATAGCTCCTATAATTCACCCCTCCACTTT
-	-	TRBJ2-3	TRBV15	CATSREGGNTQYF	TGTGCCACCAGCAGAGAAGGGGGAAATACGCAGTATTTT
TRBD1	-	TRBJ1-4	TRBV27	CASRKQGAREKLFF	TGTGCCAGCAGAAAACAGGGGGCAAGGGAAAAACTGTTTTTT
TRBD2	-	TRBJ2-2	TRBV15	CATSRDRGLAASTNTNTGELFF	TGTGCCACCAGCAGAGATCGGGGCCTAGCGGCCTCCACGAATACGAACACCGGGGAGCTGTTTTTT
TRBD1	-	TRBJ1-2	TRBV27	CASSIGQGLGYTF	TGTGCCAGCAGCATCGGACAGGGGCTGGGCTACACCTTC
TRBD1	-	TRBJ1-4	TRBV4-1	CASSPIWDSVTATNEKLFF	TGCGCCAGCAGCCCCATATGGGACAGTGTCACTGCAACTAATGAAAAACTGTTTTTT
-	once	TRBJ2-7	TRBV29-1	CSVEYRESYEQYF	TGCAGCGTTGAATACAGGGAAAGCTACGAGCAGTACTTC
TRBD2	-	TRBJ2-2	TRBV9	CASSSPTSGGARTGELFF	TGTGCCAGCAGCTCTCCGACTAGCGGGGGGGCGAGGACCGGGGAGCTGTTTTTT
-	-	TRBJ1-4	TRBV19	CASIGGVNEKLFF	TGTGCCAGTATTGGGGGGGTGAATGAAAAACTGTTTTTT
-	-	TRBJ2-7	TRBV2	CASIWASDYEQYF	TGTGCCAGCATTTGGGCTAGCGACTACGAGCAGTACTTC
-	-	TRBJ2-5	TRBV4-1	CASSHTGEQYF	TGCGCCAGCAGCCATACAGGTGAGCAGTACTTC
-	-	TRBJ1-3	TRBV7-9	CASSFPVISGNTIYF	TGTGCCAGCAGCTTCCCGGTTATCTCTGGAAACACCATATATTTT
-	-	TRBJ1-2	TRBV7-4	CASSSRSGSYGYTF	TGTGCCAGCAGCTCACGCTCGGGTTCTTATGGCTACACCTTC
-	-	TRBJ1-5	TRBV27	CASSATGTSNQPQHF	TGTGCCAGCAGTGCAACAGGGACTAGCAATCAGCCCCAGCATTTT
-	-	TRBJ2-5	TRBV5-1	CASSIAPEETQYF	TGCGCCAGCAGCATAGCCCCCGAAGAGACCCAGTACTTC
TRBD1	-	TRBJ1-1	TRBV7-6	CASSENRGSNTEAFF	TGTGCCAGCAGCGAGAACAGGGGATCGAACACTGAAGCTTTCTTT
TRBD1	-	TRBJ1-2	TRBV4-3	CASSQVRQPGQIYGYTF	TGCGCCAGCAGCCAAGTGCGACAACCGGGACAGATCTATGGCTACACCTTC
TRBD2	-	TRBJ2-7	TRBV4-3	CASSQDRGVPYEQYF	TGCGCCAGCAGCCAAGATCGGGGGGTGCCCTACGAGCAGTACTTC
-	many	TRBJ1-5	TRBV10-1	CASITGQPQHF	TGCGCCAGCATTACGGGTCAGCCCCAGCATTTT
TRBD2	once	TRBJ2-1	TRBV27	CASGLAGGPSEQFF	TGTGCCAGCGGACTAGCGGGGGGCCCGAGTGAGCAGTTCTTC
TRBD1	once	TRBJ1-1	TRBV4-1	CASSPRGQGGTEAFF	TGCGCCAGCAGCCCGCGGGGACAGGGTGGCACTGAAGCTTTCTTT
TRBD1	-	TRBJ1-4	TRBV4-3	CASSHDTTGAFNEKLFF	TGCGCCAGCAGCCATGATACCACAGGGGCGTTTAATGAAAAACTGTTTTTT
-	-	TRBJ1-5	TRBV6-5	CATSAGGKQPQHF	TGTGCCACCTCCGCGGGGGGAAAGCAGCCCCAGCATTTT
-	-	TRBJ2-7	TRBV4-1	CASSQATGTFYEQYF	TGCGCCAGCAGCCAAGCCACAGGCACCTTCTACGAGCAGTACTTC
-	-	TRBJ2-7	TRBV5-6	CASSLGLLEKYF	TGTGCCAGCAGCTTGGGACTCCTGGAGAAGTACTTC
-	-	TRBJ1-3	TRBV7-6	CASSPGGGEPGNTIYF	TGTGCCAGCAGCCCCGGCGGGGGGGAGCCTGGAAACACCATATATTTT
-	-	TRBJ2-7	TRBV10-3	CAISEWELAPSSYEQYF	TGTGCCATCAGTGAGTGGGAGCTAGCACCTAGCTCCTACGAGCAGTACTTC
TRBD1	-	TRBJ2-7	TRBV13	CASSPSGQILSYEQYF	TGTGCCAGCAGCCCATCGGGACAGATCCTTTCCTACGAGCAGTACTTC
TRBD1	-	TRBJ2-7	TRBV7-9	CASSSPGRGLYEQYF	TGTGCCAGCAGCTCCCCCGGCAGGGGGCTTTACGAGCAGTACTTC
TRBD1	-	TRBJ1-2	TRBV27	CASSLSFTGGAYYGYTF	TGTGCCAGCAGTTTATCATTTACAGGGGGCGCTTACTATGGCTACACCTTC
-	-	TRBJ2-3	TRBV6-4	CASSDSPRGYLTSTDTQYF	TGTGCCAGCAGTGACTCGCCTAGGGGTTACCTCACTAGCACAGATACGCAGTATTTT
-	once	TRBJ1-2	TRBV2	CASSGQERGYTF	TGTGCCAGCAGTGGACAGGAGCGGGGCTACACCTTC
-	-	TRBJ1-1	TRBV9	CASSGGAGSNTEAFF	TGTGCCAGCAGCGGAGGTGCAGGGTCAAACACTGAAGCTTTCTTT
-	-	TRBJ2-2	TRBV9	CASTRGGNTGELFF	TGTGCCAGCACCCGGGGAGGGAACACCGGGGAGCTGTTTTTT
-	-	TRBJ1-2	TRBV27	CASRTVDSYGYTF	TGTGCCAGCCGGACAGTCGATAGCTATGGCTACACCTTC
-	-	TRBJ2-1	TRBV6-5	CASSYGGYNEQFF	TGTGCCAGCAGTTACGGAGGGTACAATGAGCAGTTCTTC
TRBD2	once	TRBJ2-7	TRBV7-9	CASSPPSGTYEQYF	TGTGCCAGCAGCCCACCTAGCGGGACCTACGAGCAGTACTTC
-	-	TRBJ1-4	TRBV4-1	CASSPYYREGEKLFF	TGCGCCAGCAGCCCATACTACAGGGAGGGGGAAAAACTGTTTTTT
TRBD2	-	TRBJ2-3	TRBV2	CATRGSGGAGDTQYF	TGTGCCACCAGGGGGAGCGGGGGGGCCGGAGATACGCAGTATTTT
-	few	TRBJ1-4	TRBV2	CASRVTVTTNEKLFF	TGTGCCAGCAGGGTGACAGTTACAACTAATGAAAAACTGTTTTTT
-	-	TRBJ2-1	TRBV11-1	CASSLERGGVKQFF	TGTGCCAGCAGCTTAGAGAGGGGGGGGGTTAAGCAGTTCTTC
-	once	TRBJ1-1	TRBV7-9	CASVGAPGTEAFF	TGTGCCAGCGTAGGGGCGCCGGGCACTGAAGCTTTCTTT
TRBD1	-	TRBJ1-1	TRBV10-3	CAISEPTGGAGSNTEAFF	TGTGCCATCAGTGAACCCACAGGGGGCGCGGGGTCGAACACTGAAGCTTTCTTT
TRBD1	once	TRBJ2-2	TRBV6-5	CASSGQGVSGELFF	TGTGCCAGCAGTGGACAGGGGGTTAGCGGGGAGCTGTTTTTT
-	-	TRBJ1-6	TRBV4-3	CASSQGEGNSPLHF	TGCGCCAGCAGCCAAGGGGAGGGCAATTCACCCCTCCACTTT